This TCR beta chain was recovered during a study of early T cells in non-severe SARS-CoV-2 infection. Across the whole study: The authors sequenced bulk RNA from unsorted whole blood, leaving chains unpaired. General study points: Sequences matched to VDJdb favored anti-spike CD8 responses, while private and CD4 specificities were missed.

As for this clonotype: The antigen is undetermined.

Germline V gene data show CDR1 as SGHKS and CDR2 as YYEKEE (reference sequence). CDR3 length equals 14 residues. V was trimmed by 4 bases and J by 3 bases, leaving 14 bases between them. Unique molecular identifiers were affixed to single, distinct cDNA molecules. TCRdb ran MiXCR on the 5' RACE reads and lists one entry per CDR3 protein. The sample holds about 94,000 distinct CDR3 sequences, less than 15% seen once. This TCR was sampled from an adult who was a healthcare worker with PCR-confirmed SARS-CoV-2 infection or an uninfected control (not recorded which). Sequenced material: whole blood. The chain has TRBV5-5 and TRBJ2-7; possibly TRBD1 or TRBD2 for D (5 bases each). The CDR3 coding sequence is TGTGCCAGCAGCAAGGGACCTGGGGACTACGAGCAGTACTTC. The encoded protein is CASSKGPGDYEQYF.